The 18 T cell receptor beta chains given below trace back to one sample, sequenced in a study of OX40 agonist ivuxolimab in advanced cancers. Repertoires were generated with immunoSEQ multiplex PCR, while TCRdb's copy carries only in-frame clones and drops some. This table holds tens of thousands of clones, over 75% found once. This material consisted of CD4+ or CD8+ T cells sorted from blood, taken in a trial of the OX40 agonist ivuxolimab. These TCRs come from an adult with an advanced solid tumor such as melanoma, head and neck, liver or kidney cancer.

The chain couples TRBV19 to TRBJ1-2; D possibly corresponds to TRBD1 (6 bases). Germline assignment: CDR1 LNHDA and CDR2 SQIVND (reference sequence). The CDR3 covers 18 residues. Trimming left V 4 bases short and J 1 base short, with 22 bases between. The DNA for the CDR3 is TGTGCCAGTAGTACCCAGGACAGCGGAAAACTACTTAACTATGGCTACACCTTC. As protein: CASSTQDSGKLLNYGYTF.

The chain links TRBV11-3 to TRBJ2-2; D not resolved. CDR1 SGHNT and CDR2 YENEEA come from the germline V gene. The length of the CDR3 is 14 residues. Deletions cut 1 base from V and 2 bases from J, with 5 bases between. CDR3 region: CASSLARNTGELFF. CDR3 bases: TGTGCCAGCAGCTTAGCCAGAAACACCGGGGAGCTGTTTTTT.

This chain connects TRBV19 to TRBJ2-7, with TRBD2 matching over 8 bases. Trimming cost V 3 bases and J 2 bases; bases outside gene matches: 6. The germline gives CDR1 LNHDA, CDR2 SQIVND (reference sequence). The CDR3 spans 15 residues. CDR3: CASSIRSGSPYEQYF. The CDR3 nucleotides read TGTGCCAGTAGTATCAGAAGCGGGAGCCCCTACGAGCAGTACTTC. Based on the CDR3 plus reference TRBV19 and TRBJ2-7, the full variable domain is DGGITQSPKYLFRKEGQNVTLSCEQNLNHDAMYWYRQDPGQGLRLIYYSQIVNDFQKGDIAEGYSVSREKKESFPLTVTSAQKNPTAFYLCASSIRSGSPYEQYFGPGTRLTVT.

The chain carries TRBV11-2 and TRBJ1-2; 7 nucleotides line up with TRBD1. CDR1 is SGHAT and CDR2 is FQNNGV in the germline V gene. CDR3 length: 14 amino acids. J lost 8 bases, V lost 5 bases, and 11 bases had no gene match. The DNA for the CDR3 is TGTGCCAGCAGCCCAAGGACAGGTCCAGCGGGCTACACCTTC. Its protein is CASSPRTGPAGYTF.

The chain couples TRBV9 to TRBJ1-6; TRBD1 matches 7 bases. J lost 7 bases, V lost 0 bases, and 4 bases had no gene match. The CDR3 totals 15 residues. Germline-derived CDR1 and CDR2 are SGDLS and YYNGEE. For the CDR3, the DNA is TGTGCCAGCAGCGTAGTAGGGACAGCCAATTCACCCCTCCACTTT. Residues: CASSVVGTANSPLHF.

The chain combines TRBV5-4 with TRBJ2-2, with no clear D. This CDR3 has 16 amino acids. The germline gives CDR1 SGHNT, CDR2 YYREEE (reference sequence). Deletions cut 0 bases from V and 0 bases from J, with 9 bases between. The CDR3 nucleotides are TGTGCCAGCAGCTTGGACCCGGGCTCGAACACCGGGGAGCTGTTTTTT. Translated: CASSLDPGSNTGELFF.

CDR3 DNA: TGTGCCAGCAGAGGGGACGCATACTCCCACTATGGCTACACCTTC. Translating gives CASRGDAYSHYGYTF. The rearrangement uses TRBV25-1 and TRBJ1-2; weak D call: TRBD1 (5 bases). In germline, CDR1 is MGHDK, CDR2 SYGVNS. The CDR3 length is 15 residues. Trimming stripped 6 bases from V and 3 bases from J, with 17 bases between.

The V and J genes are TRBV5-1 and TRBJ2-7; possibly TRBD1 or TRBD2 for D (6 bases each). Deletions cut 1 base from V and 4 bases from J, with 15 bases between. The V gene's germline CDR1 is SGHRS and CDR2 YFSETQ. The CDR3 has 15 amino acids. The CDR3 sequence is CASSLNGGKGYEQYF. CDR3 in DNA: TGCGCCAGCAGCTTGAACGGGGGCAAGGGGTACGAGCAGTACTTC. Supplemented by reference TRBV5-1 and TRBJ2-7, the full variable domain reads KAGVTQTPRYLIKTRGQQVTLSCSPISGHRSVSWYQQTPGQGLQFLFEYFSETQRNKGNFPGRFSGRQFSNSRSEMNVSTLELGDSALYLCASSLNGGKGYEQYFGPGTRLTVT.

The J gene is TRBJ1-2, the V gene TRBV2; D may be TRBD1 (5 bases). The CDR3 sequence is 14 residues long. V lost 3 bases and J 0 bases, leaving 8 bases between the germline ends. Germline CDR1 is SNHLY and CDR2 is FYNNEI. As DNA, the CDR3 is TGTGCCAGCAGTGAGACAGTAGCTAACTATGGCTACACCTTC. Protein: CASSETVANYGYTF.

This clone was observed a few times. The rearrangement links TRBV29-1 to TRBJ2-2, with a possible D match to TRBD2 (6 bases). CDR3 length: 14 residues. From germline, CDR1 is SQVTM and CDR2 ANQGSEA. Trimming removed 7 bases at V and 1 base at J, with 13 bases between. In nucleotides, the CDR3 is TGCAGCGGATCCGGGACTTTGAACACCGGGGAGCTGTTTTTT. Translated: CSGSGTLNTGELFF.

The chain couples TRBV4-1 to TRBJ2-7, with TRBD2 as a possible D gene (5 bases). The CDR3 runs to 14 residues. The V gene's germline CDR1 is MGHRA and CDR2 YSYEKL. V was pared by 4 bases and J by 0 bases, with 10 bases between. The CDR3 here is CASSLSVSSYEQYF. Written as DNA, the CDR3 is TGCGCCAGCAGCCTTAGCGTCAGCTCCTACGAGCAGTACTTC.

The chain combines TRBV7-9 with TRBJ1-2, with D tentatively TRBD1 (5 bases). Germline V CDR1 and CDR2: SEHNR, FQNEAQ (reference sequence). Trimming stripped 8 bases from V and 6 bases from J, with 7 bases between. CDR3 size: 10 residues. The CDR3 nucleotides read TGTGCCAGCGGGGGGAATGGCTACACCTTC. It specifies CASGGNGYTF.

In nucleotides, the CDR3 is TGTGCCAGCATCAGCCACACGAACTCCTACAATGAGCAGTTCTTC. Residues: CASISHTNSYNEQFF. The chain uses TRBV6-1 and TRBJ2-1; D not resolved. The V end was cut by 7 bases, the J end by 0 bases, with 13 bases between. CDR1 and CDR2 (germline): MNHNS, SASEGT. The CDR3 runs to 15 residues.

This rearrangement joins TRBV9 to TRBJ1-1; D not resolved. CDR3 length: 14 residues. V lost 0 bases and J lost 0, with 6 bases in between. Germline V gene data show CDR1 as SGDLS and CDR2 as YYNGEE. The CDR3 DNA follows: TGTGCCAGCAGCGTAGGGCATATGAACACTGAAGCTTTCTTT. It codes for CASSVGHMNTEAFF.

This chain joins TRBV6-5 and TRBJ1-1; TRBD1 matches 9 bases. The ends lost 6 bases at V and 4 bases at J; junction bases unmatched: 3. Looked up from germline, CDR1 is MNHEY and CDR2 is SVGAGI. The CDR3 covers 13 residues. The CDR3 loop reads CASRRQGGTEAFF. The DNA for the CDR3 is TGTGCCAGCAGGCGACAGGGGGGCACTGAAGCTTTCTTT.

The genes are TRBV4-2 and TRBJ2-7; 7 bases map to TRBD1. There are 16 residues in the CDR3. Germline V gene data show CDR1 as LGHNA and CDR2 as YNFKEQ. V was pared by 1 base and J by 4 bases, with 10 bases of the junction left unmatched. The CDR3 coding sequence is TGTGCCAGCAGCCAAGCATCCCGGGACAGCCTTTACGAGCAGTACTTC. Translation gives CASSQASRDSLYEQYF.

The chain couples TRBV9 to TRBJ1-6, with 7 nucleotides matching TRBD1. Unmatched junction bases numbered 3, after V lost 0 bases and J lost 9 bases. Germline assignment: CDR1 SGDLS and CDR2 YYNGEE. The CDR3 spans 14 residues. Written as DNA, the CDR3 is TGTGCCAGCAGCGTAGCCAGACAGGGTTCACCCCTCCACTTT. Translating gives CASSVARQGSPLHF.

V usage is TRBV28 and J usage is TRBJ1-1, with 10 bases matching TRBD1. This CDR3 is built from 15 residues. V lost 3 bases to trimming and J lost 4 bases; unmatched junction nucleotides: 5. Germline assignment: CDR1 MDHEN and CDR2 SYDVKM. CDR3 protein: CASSLDRGASTEAFF. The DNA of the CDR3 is TGTGCCAGCAGTTTGGACAGGGGGGCCTCCACTGAAGCTTTCTTT.